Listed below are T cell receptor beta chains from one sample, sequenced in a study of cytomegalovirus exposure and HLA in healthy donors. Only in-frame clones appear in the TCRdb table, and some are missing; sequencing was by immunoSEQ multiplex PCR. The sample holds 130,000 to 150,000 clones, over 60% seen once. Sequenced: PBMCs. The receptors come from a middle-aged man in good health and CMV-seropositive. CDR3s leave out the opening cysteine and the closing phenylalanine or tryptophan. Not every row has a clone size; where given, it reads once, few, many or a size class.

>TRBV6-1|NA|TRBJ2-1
ASSEPGQGGNEQF
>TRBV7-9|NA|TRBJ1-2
ASSPRDRERFGYT
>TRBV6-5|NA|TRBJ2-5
ASSYGAEGGTTQQY
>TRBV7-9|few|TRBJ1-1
ASSTAREDEAF
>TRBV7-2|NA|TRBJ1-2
ASSLDSPYGYT
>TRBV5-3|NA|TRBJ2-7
ASFPAIRGSYEQY
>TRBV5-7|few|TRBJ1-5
ASSPGASNQPQH
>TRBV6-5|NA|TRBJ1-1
ASSYRITGDTEAF
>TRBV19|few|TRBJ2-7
ASSIQRGPYEQY
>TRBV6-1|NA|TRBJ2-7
ASREGLLYEQY
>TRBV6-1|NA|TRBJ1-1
ASSELREAF
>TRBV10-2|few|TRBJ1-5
ASSESDRGQPQH
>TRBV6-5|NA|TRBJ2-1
ASSPAGGHEQF
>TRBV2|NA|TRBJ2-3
ASRDFTSTDTQY
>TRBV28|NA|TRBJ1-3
ASSLITGSGNTIY
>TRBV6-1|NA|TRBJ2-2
ANRVERGTGELF
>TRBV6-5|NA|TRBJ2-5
ASSYIGDRGQETQY
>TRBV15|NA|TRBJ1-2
ATSRGDTSNYGYT
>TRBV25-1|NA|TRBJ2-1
ASSEAGSYNEQF
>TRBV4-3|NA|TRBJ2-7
ASSQSGYEQY
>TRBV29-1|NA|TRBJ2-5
SVGPGLVQETQY
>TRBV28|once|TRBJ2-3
ASSLAGKADTQY
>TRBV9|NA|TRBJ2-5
ASSVENSQETQY